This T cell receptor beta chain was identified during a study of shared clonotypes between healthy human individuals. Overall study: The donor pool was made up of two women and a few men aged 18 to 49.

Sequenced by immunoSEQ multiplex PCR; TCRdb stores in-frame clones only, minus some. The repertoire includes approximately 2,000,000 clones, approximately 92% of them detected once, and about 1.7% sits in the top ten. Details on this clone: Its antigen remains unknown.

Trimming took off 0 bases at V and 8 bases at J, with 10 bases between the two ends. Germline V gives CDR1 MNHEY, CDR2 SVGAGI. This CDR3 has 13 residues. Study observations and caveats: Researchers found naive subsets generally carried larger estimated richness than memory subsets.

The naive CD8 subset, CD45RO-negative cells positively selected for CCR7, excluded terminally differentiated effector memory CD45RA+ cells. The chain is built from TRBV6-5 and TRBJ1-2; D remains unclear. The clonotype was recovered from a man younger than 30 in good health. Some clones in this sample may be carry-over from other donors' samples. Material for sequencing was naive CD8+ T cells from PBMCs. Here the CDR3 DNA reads TGTGCCAGCAGTTACTCGACTAGGGCCGGCTACACCTTC. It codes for CASSYSTRAGYTF.